This entry features one TCR beta chain sequence. Its antigen is not known. The read terminates 3 residues before the CDR3 end, so the remaining end is supplied by the germline J gene. Sequenced by immunoSEQ multiplex PCR; TCRdb stores in-frame clones only, minus some. The repertoire table contains tens of thousands of clones. These data originate in a study of Tregs in tolerant kidney transplant recipients. Study-wide results and caveats: Antigen-driven expansion was suggested because donor-specific Tregs expanded more than all Tregs in tolerant patients. This study did not directly address biological reproducibility. The most relevant donor-specific Treg TCRbeta repertoire apparently came from expansion with activated donor B cells.

Trimming took 6 bases from V and 0 from J, leaving 15 bases between them. The CDR3 has 16 residues. The V gene's germline CDR1 is SGHVS and CDR2 FQNEAQ. Related graft donors supplied nonmyeloablative bone marrow transplants, and mixed chimerism was transient. Unstimulated Tregs (CD4+CD25+CD127-) and CD4+CD25- non-Tregs were sorted from PBMCs. V usage is TRBV7-8 and J usage is TRBJ2-1; a possible D gene is TRBD1 (5 bases). The sequence was collected from a human patient who received a combined kidney and bone marrow transplant. Some T cells may originate from the graft donor. The sequencing used CD4+ T cells from blood (PBMCs), collected 24 months after the transplant. The covered CDR3 bases are TGTGCCAGCAGATTAATGGGAAGGGGCTCCTACAATGAG. It is translated as CASRLMGRGSYNE. The whole CDR3 sequence is CASRLMGRGSYNEQFF.